The 24 T cell receptor beta chains given below trace back to one sample, sequenced in a study of breast tumors, draining lymph nodes, adjacent tissues. The lymph nodes were axillary draining lymph nodes from breast cancer patients. TCRdb re-called the multiplex PCR reads with MiXCR, one entry per CDR3 protein. The repertoire holds more than 200,000 distinct CDR3 sequences, with 32% as singletons. The sequenced material came from axillary lymph node tissue. All receptors come from a female donor with breast cancer. Some clones in this sample may be carry-over from other donors' samples.

There are many counts of this clonotype. The chain couples TRBV4-2 to TRBJ2-2, with 12 positions matching TRBD2. The length of the CDR3 is 17 residues. V shed 2 bases, J shed 5 bases, and the junction held 6 bases outside the gene matches. Germline loops: CDR1 LGHNA, CDR2 YNFKEQ. The CDR3 DNA reads TGTGCCAGCAGCCAATACCTAGCGGGAGGGAGGACCGGGGAGCTGTTTTTT. The encoded protein is CASSQYLAGGRTGELFF.

This chain joins TRBV6-6 and TRBJ1-2; D is uncertain. Trimming cost V 6 bases and J 0 bases, with 11 bases left between them. CDR1 MNHNY and CDR2 SVGAGI come from the germline V gene (reference sequence). This CDR3 contains 14 residues. The CDR3, as DNA: TGTGCCAGCAGCCCACCCGCAGCTAACTATGGCTACACCTTC. It specifies CASSPPAANYGYTF.

This clonotype came up many times. V is TRBV29-1 and J is TRBJ2-1; D gene unclear. CDR1 is SQVTM, CDR2 ANQGSEA, per germline. Trimming stripped 4 bases from V and 0 bases from J, with 7 bases between. This CDR3 spans 13 amino acids. The CDR3 region is CSVVRSSYNEQFF. CDR3 DNA: TGCAGCGTTGTCCGCAGCTCCTACAATGAGCAGTTCTTC.

This clonotype was counted many times. This chain joins TRBV20-1 and TRBJ2-4; 11 bases fit TRBD2. Trimming removed 3 bases from V and 4 bases from J; junction bases left unmatched: 5. The CDR3 spans 15 residues. Per the germline V gene, CDR1 is DFQATT and CDR2 is SNEGSKA (reference sequence). CDR3 nucleotides: TGCAGTGCTAGGGACGGGACTAGCGGAAAAAACATTCAGTACTTC. It specifies CSARDGTSGKNIQYF.

This clonotype showed up many times. The rearrangement joins TRBV12-5 to TRBJ1-6; 10 nucleotides agree with TRBD1. With V trimmed by 6 bases and J by 8 bases, 1 base remained unmatched. Germline-derived CDR1 and CDR2 are LGHNT and FRNRAP. CDR3 length: 13 residues. CDR3 DNA sequence: TGTGCTAGTGGGGGGACAGGGGATTCACCCCTCCACTTT. Protein product: CASGGTGDSPLHF. The complete variable domain, with remaining parts taken from reference TRBV12-5 and TRBJ1-6, reads DARVTQTPRHKVTEMGQEVTMRCQPILGHNTVFWYRQTMMQGLELLAYFRNRAPLDDSGMPKDRFSAEMPDATLATLKIQPSEPRDSAVYFCASGGTGDSPLHFGNGTRLTVT.

This clonotype was detected many times. The rearrangement uses TRBV20-1 and TRBJ2-7; weak D call: TRBD1 (5 bases). CDR1 is DFQATT and CDR2 is SNEGSKA in the germline V gene (reference sequence). Trimming pared 3 bases from V and 2 bases from J, leaving 11 bases between. This CDR3 is built from 13 residues. The CDR3 spells CSASWTTPYEQYF. CDR3 sequence (DNA): TGCAGTGCTAGCTGGACAACTCCCTACGAGCAGTACTTC.

There are many counts of this clonotype. V gene TRBV28 combines with J gene TRBJ2-1; perhaps TRBD1 as D (5 bases). CDR3 length: 16 amino acids. The germline gives CDR1 MDHEN, CDR2 SYDVKM. Trimming left V 5 bases short and J 1 base short, with 15 bases between. The CDR3 region has the DNA TGTGCCAGCAGTGGATTACAGGCAGGGTCCTACAATGAGCAGTTCTTC. It encodes CASSGLQAGSYNEQFF.

There are many counts of this clonotype. The chain combines TRBV28 with TRBJ2-3; D could derive from TRBD1 or TRBD2 (5 bases each). The germline V gene has CDR1 MDHEN and CDR2 SYDVKM. The V end lost 5 bases, the J end lost 1 base, and 10 bases lay between the germline ends. The CDR3 spans 14 residues. CDR3 protein: CASSPPGRTDTQYF. The CDR3 DNA follows: TGTGCCAGCAGTCCCCCGGGACGCACAGATACGCAGTATTTT. The full variable domain, completed using reference TRBV28 and TRBJ2-3, is DVKVTQSSRYLVKRTGEKVFLECVQDMDHENMFWYRQDPGLGLRLIYFSYDVKMKEKGDIPEGYSVSREKKERFSLILESASTNQTSMYLCASSPPGRTDTQYFGPGTRLTVL.

This clonotype was counted many times. The chain is built from TRBV19 and TRBJ2-2, with D hard to call. The germline V gene has CDR1 LNHDA and CDR2 SQIVND (reference sequence). The V end was cut by 1 base, the J end by 2 bases, with 8 bases between. The CDR3 covers 15 residues. CDR3 DNA: TGTGCCAGTAGTATAGGGCACAGTAACACCGGGGAGCTGTTTTTT. Encoded protein: CASSIGHSNTGELFF. The whole variable domain, remainder taken from reference TRBV19 and TRBJ2-2, is DGGITQSPKYLFRKEGQNVTLSCEQNLNHDAMYWYRQDPGQGLRLIYYSQIVNDFQKGDIAEGYSVSREKKESFPLTVTSAQKNPTAFYLCASSIGHSNTGELFFGEGSRLTVL.

Many counts were recorded for this clonotype. The chain uses TRBV10-2 and TRBJ2-1, with 7 bases that match TRBD1. Germline values: CDR1 WSHSY, CDR2 SAAADI. V lost 0 bases, J lost 10 bases, and 6 bases stayed unmatched. The CDR3 sequence is 14 residues long. CDR3 DNA sequence: TGCGCCAGCAGTGAGTCACGACAGGGATCCGAGCAGTTCTTC. It specifies CASSESRQGSEQFF.

In this sample, this clonotype turned up many times. This chain uses TRBV6-1 with TRBJ1-5; D perhaps matches TRBD1 (5 bases). Trimming removed 6 bases at V and 3 bases at J, with 9 bases between. The CDR3 runs to 13 residues. The germline CDR1 and CDR2 sequences are MNHNS and SASEGT. The CDR3 nucleotides are TGTGCCAGCAGCGACAGAAACAATCAGCCCCAGCATTTT. Protein product: CASSDRNNQPQHF.

Many counts were recorded for this clonotype. The rearrangement uses TRBV3-1 and TRBJ2-5, with TRBD1 as a possible D gene (7 bases). CDR1 LGHDT and CDR2 YNNKEL come from the germline V gene (reference sequence). The CDR3 runs to 16 residues. The V and J ends lost 0 bases and 5 bases respectively, with 16 bases between them. CDR3 coding DNA: TGTGCCAGCAGCCAAGATTCAGGGGGGAGAAGGGAGACCCAGTACTTC. Its protein is CASSQDSGGRRETQYF.

This clonotype has a count of ten or more. The chain couples TRBV7-2 to TRBJ2-1, with TRBD2 identical over 13 bases. Germline V gives CDR1 SGHTA, CDR2 FQGNSA. CDR3 length: 14 residues. V dropped 6 bases and J dropped 9; count of bases not matched to a gene: 5. The CDR3: CASSTSGRAAEQFF. The CDR3 coding sequence is TGTGCCAGCAGTACTAGCGGGAGGGCCGCTGAGCAGTTCTTC.

For this clonotype: One end of the junction is discordant with germline, which a read error may explain. The rearrangement links TRBV27 to TRBJ2-7; TRBD1 is a possible D gene (6 bases). This CDR3 has 13 residues. The germline V gene encodes CDR1 MNHEY and CDR2 SMNVEV (reference sequence). The CDR3 DNA sequence: TGTGCCAGCAGTACAGGGCGGGCCTACGGGCAGTACTTC. Its protein product is CASSTGRAYGQYF.

This clonotype has ten or more counts. The rearrangement links TRBV18 to TRBJ2-1; D not certain. CDR3 length: 15 amino acids. Trimming shortened V by 0 bases and J by 2 bases, and 8 bases separated the two germline ends. The germline gives CDR1 KGHSH, CDR2 LQKENI. The CDR3 DNA reads as TGTGCCAGCTCACCACCAGGTTCAACCTACAATGAGCAGTTCTTC. It specifies CASSPPGSTYNEQFF.

This clonotype was seen many times. A much larger clone sits a single nucleotide away, making a read error possible. Given the absence of the conserved phenylalanine or tryptophan at the CDR3 end, a read error is likely. The V and J genes are TRBV7-6 and TRBJ2-5, with 7 bases aligning to TRBD2. V shed 2 bases, J shed 3 bases, and the junction held 3 bases outside the gene matches. The CDR3 is 14 amino acids. Per the germline V gene, CDR1 is SGHVS and CDR2 is FNYEAQ. CDR3 nucleotides: TGTGCCAGCAGCTTATCTCTAGCGGAAGAGACCCAGTACCTC. Amino acids: CASSLSLAEETQYL.

In this sample, this clonotype turned up many times. The chain carries TRBV28 and TRBJ2-7, with unresolved D. CDR3 size: 12 residues. The V gene lost 2 bases and the J gene lost 6 bases, with 8 bases spanning the gap. Germline CDR1 and CDR2: MDHEN and SYDVKM. The CDR3 protein is CASSLVVREQYF. The CDR3 DNA reads TGTGCCAGCAGTTTAGTAGTTCGCGAGCAGTACTTC. The full variable domain, in which reference TRBV28 and TRBJ2-7 provide the parts outside the CDR3, is DVKVTQSSRYLVKRTGEKVFLECVQDMDHENMFWYRQDPGLGLRLIYFSYDVKMKEKGDIPEGYSVSREKKERFSLILESASTNQTSMYLCASSLVVREQYFGPGTRLTVT.

This clonotype has more than one count but fewer than ten. The chain links TRBV7-9 to TRBJ1-1, with D perhaps matching TRBD1 (5 bases). The CDR3 extends over 14 amino acids. Germline V gene lookup returns CDR1 SEHNR and CDR2 FQNEAQ (reference sequence). Trimming left V 1 base short and J 5 bases short, with 11 bases between. The CDR3 bases are TGTGCCAGCAGCTTAGAGGGGCGTTGGACTGAAGCTTTCTTT. This sequence encodes CASSLEGRWTEAFF.

This clonotype was detected many times. J is TRBJ2-2 and V is TRBV11-3, with TRBD2 matching 15 bases. V was pared by 5 bases and J by 7 bases, with 14 bases of the junction left unmatched. CDR3 size: 19 residues. Germline CDR1 SGHNT, CDR2 YENEEA. The CDR3: CASSPPGLAGGRFSGELFF. The CDR3 region has the DNA TGTGCCAGCAGCCCCCCCGGACTAGCGGGAGGGAGGTTTAGCGGGGAGCTGTTTTTT.

This clonotype turned up a few times. A much larger clone lies a single base off, so this may be a read error. The gene calls are TRBV6-6 and TRBJ2-1, with TRBD2 as a possible D gene (5 bases). The germline V and J ends were trimmed by 5 bases and 6 bases, with 8 bases remaining between them. Germline-derived CDR1 and CDR2 are MNHNY and SVGAGI (reference sequence). This CDR3 spans 12 amino acids. The DNA of the CDR3 is TGTGCCAGCAGTCACGGAGGCAATGAGCAGTTCTTC. It is translated as CASSHGGNEQFF.

The chain is built from TRBV7-2 and TRBJ2-1; a weak D match, TRBD2 (6 bases). V was trimmed by 2 bases and J by 3 bases, leaving 17 bases between them. The CDR3 is 17 residues long. Germline assignment: CDR1 SGHTA and CDR2 FQGNSA. CDR3 coding DNA: TGTGCCAGCAGCTTACACTCAGGGACTTCCCTCTACAATGAGCAGTTCTTC. Amino acids: CASSLHSGTSLYNEQFF. The full variable domain, its missing parts supplied by reference TRBV7-2 and TRBJ2-1, is GAGVSQSPSNKVTEKGKDVELRCDPISGHTALYWYRQSLGQGLEFLIYFQGNSAPDKSGLPSDRFSAERTGGSVSTLTIQRTQQEDSAVYLCASSLHSGTSLYNEQFFGPGTRLTVL.

Remarks on this clonotype: A much larger clone differs from this one at a single base, so this may be a read error. The V gene is TRBV6-5, the J gene TRBJ2-7; weak D call: TRBD2 (7 bases). V dropped 7 bases and J dropped 2 bases, with 21 bases sitting between them. This CDR3 has 16 amino acids. Germline lookup yields CDR1 MNHEY and CDR2 SVGAGI. The DNA for the CDR3 is TGTGCCAGCAATCACTCGAAATGGCGGGGGCCCTACGAGCAGTACTTC. Amino acid sequence: CASNHSKWRGPYEQYF.

This clonotype was seen a handful of times. A much larger clone is a single base away; this may be a read error. The CDR3 does not close with the conserved phenylalanine or tryptophan, likely indicating a read error. This chain links TRBV4-2 with TRBJ2-1; D ambiguous. This CDR3 has 15 amino acids. The germline V gene has CDR1 LGHNA and CDR2 YNFKEQ. Trimming shortened V by 0 bases and J by 10 bases, and 16 bases separated the two germline ends. CDR3 residues: CASSQDPLVGGEQFL. CDR3 coding DNA: TGTGCCAGCAGCCAAGATCCTCTTGTGGGCGGCGAGCAGTTCCTC.

This clonotype was found many times. This sequence joins TRBV12-5 and TRBJ2-6; D may be TRBD1 (5 bases). This CDR3 is built from 17 residues. The ends were cut back, 3 bases at V and 0 bases at J, with 12 bases in the middle. Germline V CDR1 and CDR2: LGHNT, FRNRAP. In nucleotides, the CDR3 is TGTGCTAGTGGTTTAAGGCAGGGTCTCTCTGGGGCCAACGTCCTGACTTTC. The encoded protein is CASGLRQGLSGANVLTF.